This is a list of T cell receptor beta chains from one sample in a study of shared clonotypes between healthy human individuals. Sequencing was performed with immunoSEQ multiplex PCR; in TCRdb, only in-frame clones are kept and a portion is missing. Of more than 400,000 clones listed, roughly 80% are singletons. The sequencing input was PBMCs. Receptor source: a woman between 35 and 50 years old in good health. Some clones in this sample may be carry-over from other donors' samples. Both conserved end residues are part of each CDR3. Each record gives: J gene, V gene, clone size, D gene, CDR3 protein, CDR3 DNA. The D gene is left open where the match is weak. Clone size appears in some rows only: once, few, many, or a class for an expanded clone.

j_gene: TRBJ2-7
v_gene: TRBV6-1
abundance: NA
d_gene: NA
CDR3aa: CASSDQSGGEQYF
CDR3nt: TGTGCCAGCAGTGACCAATCAGGAGGCGAGCAGTACTTC

j_gene: TRBJ2-1
v_gene: TRBV7-2
abundance: few
d_gene: TRBD2
CDR3aa: CASSFREGEQFF
CDR3nt: TGTGCCAGCAGCTTCAGGGAGGGTGAGCAGTTCTTC

j_gene: TRBJ2-7
v_gene: TRBV5-1
abundance: NA
d_gene: TRBD2
CDR3aa: CASSSTSGDYEQYF
CDR3nt: TGCGCCAGCAGCTCTACGAGCGGGGACTACGAGCAGTACTTC

j_gene: TRBJ1-1
v_gene: TRBV19
abundance: NA
d_gene: TRBD1
CDR3aa: CASSIGQANTEAFF
CDR3nt: TGTGCCAGTAGTATCGGACAGGCTAACACTGAAGCTTTCTTT

j_gene: TRBJ1-1
v_gene: TRBV27
abundance: NA
d_gene: TRBD1
CDR3aa: CASSNLPGTGDTEAFF
CDR3nt: TGTGCCAGCAGTAACCTCCCCGGGACAGGGGACACTGAAGCTTTCTTT

j_gene: TRBJ2-3
v_gene: TRBV18
abundance: NA
d_gene: TRBD2
CDR3aa: CASLGGDEWTDTQYF
CDR3nt: TGTGCCAGCCTCGGGGGGGACGAGTGGACAGATACGCAGTATTTT

j_gene: TRBJ1-1
v_gene: TRBV27
abundance: many
d_gene: TRBD1
CDR3aa: CASTRTGANTEAFF
CDR3nt: TGTGCCAGCACTAGGACAGGCGCGAACACTGAAGCTTTCTTT

j_gene: TRBJ1-1
v_gene: TRBV2
abundance: NA
d_gene: NA
CDR3aa: CASRPDGTEAFF
CDR3nt: TGTGCCAGCAGACCCGACGGGACTGAAGCTTTCTTT

j_gene: TRBJ1-3
v_gene: TRBV29-1
abundance: NA
d_gene: TRBD1
CDR3aa: CSVVEQGARNTIYF
CDR3nt: TGCAGCGTTGTAGAACAGGGGGCAAGAAACACCATATATTTT

j_gene: TRBJ2-1
v_gene: TRBV7-9
abundance: NA
d_gene: TRBD2
CDR3aa: CASSLSPGGLYNEQFF
CDR3nt: TGTGCCAGCAGCTTGAGTCCGGGAGGGCTCTACAATGAGCAGTTCTTC

j_gene: TRBJ2-1
v_gene: TRBV7-8
abundance: NA
d_gene: TRBD2
CDR3aa: CASSPQAGVYNEQFF
CDR3nt: TGTGCCAGCAGCCCGCAGGCGGGAGTCTACAATGAGCAGTTCTTC

j_gene: TRBJ2-7
v_gene: TRBV7-9
abundance: NA
d_gene: TRBD2
CDR3aa: CASTTMGGPTYEQYF
CDR3nt: TGTGCCAGCACTACGATGGGAGGGCCCACCTACGAGCAGTACTTC

j_gene: TRBJ2-2
v_gene: TRBV7-2
abundance: once
d_gene: TRBD1
CDR3aa: CASSWTGLASTGELFF
CDR3nt: TGTGCCAGCAGCTGGACAGGGCTGGCAAGCACCGGGGAGCTGTTTTTT